This T cell receptor beta chain is from a study of cytomegalovirus exposure and HLA in healthy donors. Concerning this clone itself: Antigen unknown.

The PCR had 60 Vbeta and 13 Jbeta primers. Generated by immunoSEQ multiplex PCR, the TCRdb table keeps only in-frame clones and is missing some. The sample holds over 150,000 clones; approximately 80% are singletons and the top ten take around 4.5%. Study conclusions and caveats: Cytomegalovirus association was assigned to 170 or so TCR beta chains.

Deletions cut 1 base from V and 5 bases from J, with 8 bases between. The CDR3 spans 14 residues. Germline V CDR1 and CDR2: SGHTA, FQGTGA. The sequencing input was PBMCs. The V gene is TRBV7-3, the J gene TRBJ2-2; D is possibly TRBD2 (6 bases). The clonotype originates from a man under 40 in good health and CMV-seronegative. The CDR3: CASSLRGRTGELFF. Written as DNA, the CDR3 is TGTGCCAGCAGCTTAAGAGGGAGGACCGGGGAGCTGTTTTTT.